The T cell receptor (beta chain) described here comes from a study of T cell responses to AZD1222 COVID-19 vaccine. This CDR3 is built from 14 residues. Trimming removed 2 bases at V and 2 bases at J, with 10 bases between. Germline V gene lookup returns CDR1 SGHDN and CDR2 FVKESK. Measured with immunoSEQ multiplex PCR; TCRdb has only the in-frame clones, and not every one. The table lists around 130,000 clones, 87% of them singletons. The chain recombines TRBV14 with TRBJ2-7, with unresolved D. The sample here was peripheral blood, taken on day 0 of AZD1222 vaccination. This clonotype originated in an adult in good health. CDR3 nucleotide sequence: TGTGCCAGCAGCCAACGCGAACCCCCCTACGAGCAGTACTTC. Residues: CASSQREPPYEQYF.